The present T cell receptor (beta chain) was sequenced within a study of CD8 T cells in ankylosing spondylitis. Notes on the study in general: Clones tied to disease were said to be significantly enriched in matched ankylosing spondylitis synovial fluid.

Trimming stripped 2 bases from V and 10 bases from J, with 16 bases between. This CDR3 is built from 14 residues. Germline V gene data show CDR1 as SGHRS and CDR2 as YFSETQ. There are many counts of this clonotype. Its antigen remains unidentified. Construction of TCR beta libraries was performed using quantitative 5'-RACE with molecular barcodes. TCRdb passed the 5' RACE reads through MiXCR, listing each CDR3 protein once. The data contain a few hundred thousand distinct CDR3 sequences, about 10% of them seen just once; the ten biggest clones take up about 19%. The V call is TRBV5-1, the J call TRBJ2-1; a possible D gene is TRBD1 (6 bases). The receptor was derived from a male donor with ankylosing spondylitis or in good health (not recorded which). Sample: blood, either unsorted or a sorted T cell fraction (not recorded which). The CDR3: CASSFGQSTDEQFF. CDR3 DNA: TGCGCCAGCAGCTTCGGACAGTCGACGGACGAGCAGTTCTTC. Full variable domain (outside the CDR3, taken from reference TRBV5-1 and TRBJ2-1): KAGVTQTPRYLIKTRGQQVTLSCSPISGHRSVSWYQQTPGQGLQFLFEYFSETQRNKGNFPGRFSGRQFSNSRSEMNVSTLELGDSALYLCASSFGQSTDEQFFGPGTRLTVL.